Below are 5 T cell receptor beta chains sequenced from a single sample in a study of blood T cell repertoires in COVID-19 (dated by TCRdb to between 2020 and 2021). The library was produced with the immunoSEQ multiplex PCR assay. Drawn from immuneACCESS, this table holds only the in-frame rearrangements with V and J called that TCRdb kept. Clones are partly lost; checked studies trace under half to an unresolved V gene and leave the rest unexplained. The sample yields around 120,000 clones; roughly 84% were counted once. The ten largest clones capture 2% to 2.5% of the sample. Sequences were obtained from peripheral blood. These receptors were taken from a human donor in a cohort sampled during active COVID-19.

J is TRBJ1-2 and V is TRBV12-3 or TRBV12-4, with 9 bases lining up with TRBD1. The J segment lost 7 bases and the V segment lost 6 bases, leaving 6 bases of the junction unmatched. The CDR3 has 13 residues. The CDR3 DNA follows: TGTGCCAGCAGCCCGAACAGGGGGCTTGGCTACACCTTC. The encoded protein is CASSPNRGLGYTF.

The chain employs TRBV5-5 and TRBJ2-7, with D uncertain. Germline V lookup: CDR1 SGHKS, CDR2 YYEKEE (reference sequence). The CDR3 loop spans 15 amino acids. Trimming stripped 2 bases from V and 0 bases from J, with 12 bases between. This chain's CDR3 is CASSLSMSSSYEQYF. The CDR3 region has the DNA TGTGCCAGCAGCTTAAGCATGTCCTCCTCCTACGAGCAGTACTTC.

This clone was found a few times. This chain links TRBV21-1 with TRBJ2-7; the table names TRBD1, a call not compared with the DNA. TRBV21-1 is described as a pseudogene. This CDR3 comprises 14 residues. DNA of the CDR3: TGTGCCAGCAGCGACCGGGACACCTCCTACGAGCAGTACTTC. Translating gives CASSDRDTSYEQYF.

This chain connects TRBV27 to TRBJ2-7; 7 positions match TRBD1. With V trimmed by 6 bases and J by 3 bases, 8 bases remained unmatched. This CDR3 spans 14 amino acids. CDR1 and CDR2 from the germline V gene are MNHEY and SMNVEV (reference sequence). CDR3 region: CASRSRQGGYEQYF. The CDR3 DNA reads TGTGCCAGCAGAAGCCGACAGGGTGGCTACGAGCAGTACTTC.

This clone came up a few times. The chain combines TRBV4-1 with TRBJ1-5, with TRBD1 as a possible D gene (5 bases). The ends were cut back, 1 base at V and 2 bases at J, with 12 bases in the middle. In germline, CDR1 is MGHRA, CDR2 YSYEKL. The CDR3 loop spans 16 amino acids. The DNA of the CDR3 is TGCGCCAGCAGCCAAGTGGGGGGATTAGGCAATCAGCCCCAGCATTTT. It codes for CASSQVGGLGNQPQHF.